These 18 T cell receptor beta chains came from one sample sequenced in a study of cytomegalovirus exposure and HLA in healthy donors. The PCR made use of 60 Vbeta and 13 Jbeta primers. Some clones are missing from TCRdb's copy, which holds only in-frame ones; the method was immunoSEQ multiplex PCR. The sample carries approximately 150,000 clones, approximately 88% recorded once. Sequenced: PBMCs. The source is a man aged 25 to 45 in good health and CMV-seronegative.

The chain links TRBV5-1 to TRBJ2-1; maybe TRBD1 (5 bases). CDR1 and CDR2 from the germline V gene are SGHRS and YFSETQ. The V gene lost 0 bases and the J gene lost 4 bases, with 8 bases spanning the gap. The CDR3 covers 14 residues. CDR3 loop: CASSLDGQYNEQFF. CDR3 in DNA: TGCGCCAGCAGCTTGGACGGACAATACAATGAGCAGTTCTTC.

This chain joins TRBV5-3 and TRBJ1-5, with D maybe TRBD1 (6 bases). TRBV5-3 is an ORF for which the function is uncertain. V was pared by 3 bases and J by 2 bases, with 15 bases between. The CDR3 contains 16 residues. The CDR3 sequence is CARSWGGTGGNQPQHF. In DNA, the CDR3 is TGTGCCAGAAGCTGGGGGGGCACTGGCGGCAATCAGCCCCAGCATTTT.

This clone was detected only once. The chain joins TRBV7-9 to TRBJ2-7, with 8 bases identical to TRBD1. The germline V gene has CDR1 SEHNR and CDR2 FQNEAQ (reference sequence). V trimming: 2 bases; J trimming: 12 bases; junction bases outside the gene matches: 9. CDR3 length: 13 residues. This CDR3 is CASSLRRGQGVYF. The CDR3, as DNA: TGTGCCAGCAGCTTAAGGCGCGGACAGGGTGTGTACTTC.

The J gene is TRBJ1-2, the V gene TRBV5-4, with 7 bases that match TRBD1. Germline trimming cut 1 base from V and 8 bases from J; bases unmatched to any gene: 11. Per the germline V gene, CDR1 is SGHNT and CDR2 is YYREEE (reference sequence). The CDR3 consists of 15 residues. The chain's CDR3 is CASSLKGQFYAGYTF. CDR3 DNA: TGTGCCAGCAGCTTGAAGGGACAGTTTTATGCGGGCTACACCTTC.

This rearrangement joins TRBV5-1 to TRBJ2-5, with D perhaps TRBD2 (6 bases). Judging by the DNA end, TRBJ2-7 fits better; the J call may be wrong. The CDR3 runs 13 residues. The germline V gene has CDR1 SGHRS and CDR2 YFSETQ. The CDR3 is CASSSKEGPEQYF. CDR3 DNA sequence: TGCGCCAGCAGCTCCAAGGAGGGGCCCGAGCAGTACTTC.

This chain uses TRBV9 with TRBJ2-7; D is possibly TRBD1 (6 bases). Germline V gene data show CDR1 as SGDLS and CDR2 as YYNGEE. The V end lost 3 bases, the J end lost 3 bases, and 13 bases lay between the germline ends. CDR3 length equals 14 residues. CDR3 residues: CASSATGVFYEQYF. The DNA of the CDR3 is TGTGCCAGCAGCGCGACAGGAGTATTCTACGAGCAGTACTTC. The complete variable domain, with remaining parts taken from reference TRBV9 and TRBJ2-7, reads DSGVTQTPKHLITATGQRVTLRCSPRSGDLSVYWYQQSLDQGLQFLIQYYNGEERAKGNILERFSAQQFPDLHSELNLSSLELGDSALYFCASSATGVFYEQYFGPGTRLTVT.

The chain employs TRBV4-3 and TRBJ2-6; no clear D. The CDR3 length is 16 residues. V was shortened by 0 bases and J by 1 base, with 7 bases between the two germline ends. Germline lookup yields CDR1 LGHNA and CDR2 YSLEER. CDR3 sequence reads: CASSQESGSGANVLTF. The CDR3 nucleotides read TGCGCCAGCAGCCAAGAATCCGGGTCTGGGGCCAACGTCCTGACTTTC.

The sample holds one count of this clone. V and J are TRBV19 and TRBJ2-7; no firm D call. This CDR3 has 13 amino acids. The V gene lost 1 base and the J gene lost 3 bases, with 7 bases spanning the gap. Germline V CDR1 and CDR2: LNHDA, SQIVND (reference sequence). The CDR3 protein is CASSIGANYEQYF. Written as DNA, the CDR3 is TGTGCCAGTAGTATAGGCGCCAACTACGAGCAGTACTTC.

The chain employs TRBV30 and TRBJ2-3, with D hard to call. The CDR3 spans 15 residues. The germline gives CDR1 GTSNPN, CDR2 SVGIG (reference sequence). V was trimmed by 5 bases and J by 4 bases, leaving 19 bases between them. Here the CDR3 reads CAWPHRQSASDTQYF. CDR3 DNA sequence: TGTGCCTGGCCTCACCGCCAGTCCGCCTCAGATACGCAGTATTTT.

The V gene is TRBV15, the J gene TRBJ1-5; TRBD1 matches at 8 bases. V was pared by 3 bases and J by 1 base, with 5 bases of the junction left unmatched. The germline V gene encodes CDR1 LNHNV and CDR2 YYDKDF (reference sequence). The CDR3 is made up of 16 amino acids. CDR3 nucleotide sequence: TGTGCCACCAGCAGGGAACGGACAGGGAGCAATCAGCCCCAGCATTTT. It translates to CATSRERTGSNQPQHF.

The J gene is TRBJ2-5, the V gene TRBV18; the D gene is possibly TRBD2 (5 bases). The CDR3 spans 15 residues. Germline CDR1 is KGHSH and CDR2 is LQKENI. Trimming cost V 6 bases and J 0 bases, with 14 bases left between them. The CDR3 coding sequence is TGTGCCAGCTCGGCGGCCGACGGGGACCAAGAGACCCAGTACTTC. This sequence encodes CASSAADGDQETQYF.

The chain uses TRBV27 and TRBJ1-1; D not certain. The CDR3 loop spans 15 amino acids. The germline V gene encodes CDR1 MNHEY and CDR2 SMNVEV (reference sequence). V lost 3 bases and J 2 bases, leaving 13 bases between the germline ends. The CDR3, as DNA: TGTGCCAGCAGTTTGACTACCCTAGGCAACACTGAAGCTTTCTTT. Translated, it gives CASSLTTLGNTEAFF.

This chain connects TRBV6-5 to TRBJ2-7; D is perhaps TRBD2 (5 bases). The CDR3 loop spans 15 amino acids. V was clipped by 0 bases and J by 3 bases, with 12 bases between them. Per germline, CDR1 MNHEY and CDR2 SVGAGI. The CDR3 region has the DNA TGTGCCAGCAGTTACTCACTAGGCCGGGACTACGAGCAGTACTTC. The encoded protein is CASSYSLGRDYEQYF.

This clone showed up just once. This chain joins TRBV2 and TRBJ2-7; TRBD1 agrees at 11 bases. Germline V gene lookup returns CDR1 SNHLY and CDR2 FYNNEI. The CDR3 covers 13 residues. V was clipped by 8 bases and J by 4 bases; unmatched bases: 4. CDR3 region: CASGQGAWYEQYF. In nucleotides, the CDR3 is TGTGCCAGCGGACAGGGGGCTTGGTACGAGCAGTACTTC.

The chain carries TRBV15 and TRBJ2-1; possibly TRBD2 for D (6 bases). V lost 0 bases and J lost 3, with 12 bases in between. The CDR3 has 16 amino acids. Germline CDR1 is LNHNV and CDR2 is YYDKDF (reference sequence). The CDR3 protein is CATSREVVGLYNEQFF. CDR3 bases: TGTGCCACCAGCAGAGAAGTTGTGGGACTCTACAATGAGCAGTTCTTC.

The J gene is TRBJ1-1, the V gene TRBV21-1; the table's D call, TRBD1, has no DNA check behind it. TRBV21-1 is termed a pseudogene. This CDR3 has 20 residues. CDR3 loop: CASSKWKQIGGDRNDTEAFF. CDR3 in DNA: TGTGCCAGCAGCAAGTGGAAGCAGATTGGAGGCGACAGGAATGACACTGAAGCTTTCTTT.

This clone has only one observation. The V and J genes are TRBV5-1 and TRBJ2-1; D is perhaps TRBD2 (5 bases). This CDR3 has 15 residues. Trimming removed 5 bases from V and 5 bases from J, with 17 bases in between. The germline gives CDR1 SGHRS, CDR2 YFSETQ. CDR3 DNA: TGCGCCAGCAGATCACTAAGCGGAAAAAACAATGAGCAGTTCTTC. Protein product: CASRSLSGKNNEQFF. Full variable domain (rest looked up from reference TRBV5-1 and TRBJ2-1): KAGVTQTPRYLIKTRGQQVTLSCSPISGHRSVSWYQQTPGQGLQFLFEYFSETQRNKGNFPGRFSGRQFSNSRSEMNVSTLELGDSALYLCASRSLSGKNNEQFFGPGTRLTVL.

In nucleotides, the CDR3 is TGTGCCAGCAGCTTACCCCGCGTAAGGGGGCTTTGGGGCTACACCTTC. As protein: CASSLPRVRGLWGYTF. The chain is built from TRBV11-2 and TRBJ1-2; 7 bases are shared with TRBD1. The length of the CDR3 is 16 residues. V shed 2 bases and J 8 bases; nucleotides not matched to a gene: 14. Germline V lookup: CDR1 SGHAT, CDR2 FQNNGV. Supplemented by reference TRBV11-2 and TRBJ1-2, the full variable domain reads EAGVAQSPRYKIIEKRQSVAFWCNPISGHATLYWYQQILGQGPKLLIQFQNNGVVDDSQLPKDRFSAERLKGVDSTLKIQPAKLEDSAVYLCASSLPRVRGLWGYTFGSGTRLTVV.